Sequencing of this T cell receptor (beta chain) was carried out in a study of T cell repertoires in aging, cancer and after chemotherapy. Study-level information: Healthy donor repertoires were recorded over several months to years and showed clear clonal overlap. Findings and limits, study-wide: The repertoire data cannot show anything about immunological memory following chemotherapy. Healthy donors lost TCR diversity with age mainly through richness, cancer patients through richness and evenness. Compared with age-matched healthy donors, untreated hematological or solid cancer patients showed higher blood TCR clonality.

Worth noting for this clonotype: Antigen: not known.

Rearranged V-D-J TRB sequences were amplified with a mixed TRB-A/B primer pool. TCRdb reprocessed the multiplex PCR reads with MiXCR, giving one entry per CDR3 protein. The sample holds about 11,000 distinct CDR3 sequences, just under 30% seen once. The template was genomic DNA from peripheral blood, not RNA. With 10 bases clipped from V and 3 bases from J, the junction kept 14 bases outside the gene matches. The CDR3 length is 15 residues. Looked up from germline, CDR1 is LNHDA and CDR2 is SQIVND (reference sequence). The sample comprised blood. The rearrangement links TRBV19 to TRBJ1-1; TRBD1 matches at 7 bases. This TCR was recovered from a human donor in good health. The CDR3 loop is CATTSAQGSDTEAFF. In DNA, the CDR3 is TGTGCCACCACTTCAGCACAGGGGTCGGACACTGAAGCTTTCTTT.